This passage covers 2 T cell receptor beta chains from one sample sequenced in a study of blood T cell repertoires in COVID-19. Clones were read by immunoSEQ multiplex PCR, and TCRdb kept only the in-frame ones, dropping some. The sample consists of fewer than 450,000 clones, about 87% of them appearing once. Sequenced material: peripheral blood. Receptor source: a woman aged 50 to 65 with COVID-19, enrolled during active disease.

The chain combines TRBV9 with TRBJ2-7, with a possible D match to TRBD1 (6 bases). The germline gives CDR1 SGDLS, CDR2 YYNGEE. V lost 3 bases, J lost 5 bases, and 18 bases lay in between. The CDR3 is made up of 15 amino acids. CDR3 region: CASSGVAGAYHEQYF. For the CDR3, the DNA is TGTGCCAGCAGCGGGGTAGCAGGGGCGTACCACGAGCAGTACTTC.

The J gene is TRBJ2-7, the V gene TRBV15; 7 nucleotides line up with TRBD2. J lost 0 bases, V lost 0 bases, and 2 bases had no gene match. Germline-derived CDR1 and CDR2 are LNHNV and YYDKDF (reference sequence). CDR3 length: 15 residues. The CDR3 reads CATSREGGSSYEQYF. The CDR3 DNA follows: TGTGCCACCAGCAGAGAAGGCGGGAGCTCCTACGAGCAGTACTTC.